Below, 17 T cell receptor beta chains from the same sample are listed, as sequenced in a study of shared clonotypes between healthy human individuals. The data were produced by immunoSEQ multiplex PCR, yet TCRdb's version contains in-frame clones alone and is incomplete. This sample has 500,000 to 550,000 clones, with roughly 95% found just once. Sequenced input: naive CD4+ T cells sorted from blood. Subset noted: CD45RA+ positively selected. Source of these receptors: a young woman in good health.

V is TRBV6-1 and J is TRBJ2-5, with TRBD1 identical over 9 bases. With the DNA end fitting TRBJ2-7 better, the J assignment may be wrong. The CDR3 contains 14 residues. Germline V lookup: CDR1 MNHNS, CDR2 SASEGT. CDR3 sequence reads: CASSRTGEPYEQYF. The DNA of the CDR3 is TGTGCCAGCAGTCGGACAGGGGAGCCCTACGAGCAGTACTTC.

The V gene is TRBV5-1, the J gene TRBJ2-1; 8 nucleotides align to TRBD1. J was trimmed by 0 bases and V by 4 bases; bases with no gene match: 12. The V gene's germline CDR1 is SGHRS and CDR2 YFSETQ. This CDR3 is 18 amino acids long. CDR3 loop: CASSPIPQGGSSYNEQFF. The CDR3 bases are TGCGCCAGCAGCCCCATACCACAGGGGGGAAGCTCCTACAATGAGCAGTTCTTC.

The chain joins TRBV6-6 to TRBJ2-5, with 14 bases aligning to TRBD2. The CDR3 consists of 16 residues. Germline trimming cut 1 base from V and 4 bases from J; bases unmatched to any gene: 2. Germline V gives CDR1 MNHNY, CDR2 SVGAGI (reference sequence). CDR3 bases: TGTGCCAGCAGTTACTTCGGACTAGCGGGAGGAGAGACCCAGTACTTC. Its translation: CASSYFGLAGGETQYF.

V usage is TRBV9 and J usage is TRBJ2-5, with 7 bases identical to TRBD1. Germline V CDR1 and CDR2: SGDLS, YYNGEE. The CDR3 is made up of 15 amino acids. J gave up 3 bases and V 4 bases, and 9 bases lay outside the gene matches. CDR3 nucleotides: TGTGCCAGCAGCAGACCGGGACAGACTAAAGAGACCCAGTACTTC. This codes for CASSRPGQTKETQYF.

In DNA form, the CDR3 reads TGTGCCAGCAGCTCAGGGCCCACCTACGAGCAGTACTTC. Translated: CASSSGPTYEQYF. The chain recombines TRBV11-3 with TRBJ2-7, with D possibly being TRBD1 (5 bases). Germline-derived CDR1 and CDR2 are SGHNT and YENEEA. This CDR3 spans 13 amino acids. Trimming took 4 bases from V and 2 from J, leaving 9 bases between them. Drawing the rest from reference TRBV11-3 and TRBJ2-7, the complete variable domain is EAGVVQSPRYKIIEKKQPVAFWCNPISGHNTLYWYLQNLGQGPELLIRYENEEAVDDSQLPKDRFSAERLKGVDSTLKIQPAELGDSAVYLCASSSGPTYEQYFGPGTRLTVT.

To note about this clone: One junction end does not reproduce the germline sequence, and a read error may be involved. The chain's CDR3 is CASSVGGVGNQPQHF. The CDR3 bases are TGTGCCAGCAGCGTAGGAGGGGTGGGCAATCAACCCCAGCATTTT. The rearrangement uses TRBV9 and TRBJ1-5; D is perhaps TRBD1 (5 bases). Germline assignment: CDR1 SGDLS and CDR2 YYNGEE. The CDR3 is 15 amino acids.

The gene calls are TRBV27 and TRBJ2-7; TRBD2 matches 7 bases. The CDR3 totals 14 residues. Germline V gene lookup returns CDR1 MNHEY and CDR2 SMNVEV (reference sequence). With 4 bases clipped from V and 4 bases from J, the junction kept 7 bases outside the gene matches. The CDR3 loop reads CASSYERDGYEQYF. The CDR3, as DNA: TGTGCCAGCAGTTATGAGCGGGACGGTTACGAGCAGTACTTC.

This clone came up once. The CDR3 nucleotides are TGTGCCAGCAGTTTACAATCCGTAGACCGGGAGACCCAGTACTTC. It encodes CASSLQSVDRETQYF. The chain joins TRBV28 to TRBJ2-5; unclear D gene. Germline lookup yields CDR1 MDHEN and CDR2 SYDVKM. The CDR3 covers 15 residues. Trimming shortened V by 2 bases and J by 5 bases, and 15 bases separated the two germline ends.

The chain uses TRBV6-1 and TRBJ2-7; no clear D gene. Germline values: CDR1 MNHNS, CDR2 SASEGT. Trimming shortened V by 0 bases and J by 4 bases, and 7 bases separated the two germline ends. The CDR3 runs to 13 residues. The CDR3 nucleotides read TGTGCCAGCAGTGAAGCGCTTCGTTACGAGCAGTACTTC. Protein: CASSEALRYEQYF.

Comments on this clone: Different DNA sequences within this sample yield the same CDR3. CDR3 region: CASSLGINQPQHF. The CDR3 bases are TGTGCCAGCAGCTTAGGGATTAATCAGCCCCAGCATTTT. This chain links TRBV7-9 with TRBJ1-5; D is ambiguous. With 1 base removed from V and 4 bases from J, the gap between germline ends came to 5 bases. The CDR3 length is 13 residues. CDR1 is SEHNR and CDR2 is FQNEAQ in the germline V gene (reference sequence). The whole variable domain, filled in from reference TRBV7-9 and TRBJ1-5, reads DTGVSQNPRHKITKRGQNVTFRCDPISEHNRLYWYRQTLGQGPEFLTYFQNEAQLEKSRLLSDRFSAERPKGSFSTLEIQRTEQGDSAMYLCASSLGINQPQHFGDGTRLSIL.

About this clone: Other DNA sequences in this sample translate to the same CDR3. This sequence joins TRBV5-4 and TRBJ1-2; no clear D. The CDR3 is 11 residues long. V gave up 3 bases and J gave up 0 bases, with 0 bases separating them. Germline loops: CDR1 SGHNT, CDR2 YYREEE (reference sequence). DNA for the CDR3: TGTGCCAGCAGCTCTAACTATGGCTACACCTTC. This sequence encodes CASSSNYGYTF.

The chain joins TRBV7-8 to TRBJ1-2; possible D gene TRBD1, 6 bases. This CDR3 comprises 17 residues. Germline V gene data show CDR1 as SGHVS and CDR2 as FQNEAQ. V gave up 6 bases and J gave up 3 bases, with 23 bases separating them. DNA of the CDR3: TGTGCCAGCAGTCGTCCCGGGACATCAGAAACAGACTATGGCTACACCTTC. Protein product: CASSRPGTSETDYGYTF. Variable domain in full (rest from reference TRBV7-8 and TRBJ1-2): GAGVSQSPRYKVAKRGQDVALRCDPISGHVSLFWYQQALGQGPEFLTYFQNEAQLDKSGLPSDRFFAERPEGSVSTLKIQRTQQEDSAVYLCASSRPGTSETDYGYTFGSGTRLTVV.

J is TRBJ1-3 and V is TRBV30; D may be TRBD1 (6 bases). Trimming pared 7 bases from V and 0 bases from J, leaving 7 bases between. Germline lookup yields CDR1 GTSNPN and CDR2 SVGIG (reference sequence). This CDR3 region has 12 residues. The CDR3 sequence: CAFRGSGNTIYF. In DNA form, the CDR3 reads TGTGCCTTCAGGGGCTCTGGAAACACCATATATTTT.

This chain connects TRBV15 to TRBJ2-2, with 8 bases identical to TRBD1. Per the germline V gene, CDR1 is LNHNV and CDR2 is YYDKDF (reference sequence). The length of the CDR3 is 13 residues. Losses at the gene ends were 8 bases for V and 2 bases for J; bases not matched to a gene: 1. The CDR3 protein is CATGTGNTGELFF. CDR3 bases: TGTGCCACCGGGACAGGAAACACCGGGGAGCTGTTTTTT.

V gene TRBV6-1 combines with J gene TRBJ2-1; D is perhaps TRBD1 (6 bases). Germline CDR1 reads MNHNS; CDR2 reads SASEGT. CDR3 length equals 15 residues. The germline V and J ends were trimmed by 4 bases and 1 base, with 11 bases remaining between them. In DNA form, the CDR3 reads TGTGCCAGCAGTGGAAGACAGGCGTCCTACAATGAGCAGTTCTTC. Translated, it gives CASSGRQASYNEQFF.

The rearrangement uses TRBV28 and TRBJ2-7; D is perhaps TRBD1 (8 bases). This CDR3 spans 17 amino acids. Trimming shortened V by 8 bases and J by 5 bases, and 28 bases separated the two germline ends. Germline CDR1 reads MDHEN; CDR2 reads SYDVKM. This CDR3 reads CASSVTGVSLATHEQYF. The CDR3 nucleotides read TGTGCCAGCTCCGTGACAGGGGTTTCACTAGCGACCCACGAGCAGTACTTC.

The chain carries TRBV5-4 and TRBJ1-1, with a possible D match to TRBD1 (5 bases). V lost 2 bases to trimming and J lost 1 base, with 9 bases between them. The CDR3 extends over 14 amino acids. Germline loops: CDR1 SGHNT, CDR2 YYREEE (reference sequence). Here the CDR3 DNA reads TGTGCCAGCAGCTTCGGCGGGGCGAACACTGAAGCTTTCTTT. This encodes CASSFGGANTEAFF.